These 19 T cell receptor beta chains originate from one sample sequenced in a study of blood T cells in healthy people across ages. A second PCR of about 6 to 11 cycles used a sample-barcoded 5' primer and a J-beta primer mix. TCRdb itself ran the 5' RACE reads through MiXCR, one entry per CDR3 protein. The sample lists roughly 1,100,000 distinct CDR3 sequences; approximately 25% were seen once. These same records also appear under a second study, on T cells of mothers and their children.

What was sequenced was blood. All receptors derive from a girl aged 2-15 years in good health.

The chain employs TRBV28 and TRBJ2-5, with TRBD2 identical over 10 bases. J gave up 4 bases and V 3 bases, and 17 bases lay outside the gene matches. The CDR3 has 19 residues. In germline, CDR1 is MDHEN, CDR2 SYDVKM. CDR3 in amino acids: CASSFLLGASGSSGETQYF. The DNA for the CDR3 is TGTGCCAGCAGTTTCCTTTTGGGGGCTAGCGGGAGTAGTGGAGAGACCCAGTACTTC.

This clonotype was counted at least ten times. This sequence joins TRBV12-3 or TRBV12-4 and TRBJ2-1, with no clear D. There are 12 residues in the CDR3. Trimming left V 6 bases short and J 3 bases short, with 6 bases between. For the CDR3, the DNA is TGTGCCAGCAGCCCGGACTACAATGAGCAGTTCTTC. Protein product: CASSPDYNEQFF.

This chain joins TRBV7-2 and TRBJ2-4; no firm D call. CDR1 is SGHTA and CDR2 is FQGNSA in the germline V gene. The CDR3 is made up of 13 amino acids. V lost 4 bases and J 9 bases, leaving 13 bases between the germline ends. CDR3 nucleotides: TGTGCCAGCAGCTACGGACCAGAGAGCATTCAGTACTTC. Protein product: CASSYGPESIQYF.

The chain couples TRBV20-1 to TRBJ2-5; TRBD1 aligns across 9 bases. From germline, CDR1 is DFQATT and CDR2 SNEGSKA (reference sequence). This CDR3 region has 14 residues. V shed 6 bases, J shed 9 bases, and the junction held 14 bases outside the gene matches. CDR3 DNA sequence: TGCAGTGCCCTGGACAGGGGCGACCAGAGGCCCCAGTACTTC. It encodes CSALDRGDQRPQYF.

The chain couples TRBV13 to TRBJ1-1; tentative D call: TRBD1 (6 bases). CDR1 and CDR2 (germline): PRHDT, FYEKMQ (reference sequence). The CDR3 spans 12 residues. The germline V and J ends were trimmed by 4 bases and 7 bases, with 10 bases remaining between them. The CDR3 spells CASSSQGFEAFF. The CDR3 region has the DNA TGTGCCAGCAGCTCCCAGGGGTTTGAAGCTTTCTTT.

The CDR3 here is CASGDRGWPQYF. Here the CDR3 DNA reads TGTGCCAGCGGTGACAGGGGGTGGCCCCAGTACTTC. The rearrangement joins TRBV9 to TRBJ2-5, with TRBD1 matching 9 bases. In germline, CDR1 is SGDLS, CDR2 YYNGEE. This CDR3 is 12 amino acids long. V lost 7 bases, J lost 9 bases, and 7 bases stayed unmatched.

This chain links TRBV7-6 with TRBJ2-5; D not resolved. Germline values: CDR1 SGHVS, CDR2 FNYEAQ. The germline V and J ends were trimmed by 4 bases and 5 bases, with 11 bases remaining between them. The CDR3 length is 13 residues. The CDR3 sequence: CASSSHPAETQYF. Here the CDR3 DNA reads TGTGCCAGCAGCTCGCATCCGGCGGAGACCCAGTACTTC. The full variable domain, in which reference TRBV7-6 and TRBJ2-5 provide the parts outside the CDR3, is GAGVSQSPRYKVTKRGQDVALRCDPISGHVSLYWYRQALGQGPEFLTYFNYEAQQDKSGLPNDRFSAERPEGSISTLTIQRTEQRDSAMYRCASSSHPAETQYFGPGTRLLVL.

V is TRBV4-1 and J is TRBJ2-3; D might be TRBD1 (6 bases). The J call could be wrong; TRBJ1-5 is a better fit for the DNA end. The CDR3 contains 14 residues. Germline V gene lookup returns CDR1 MGHRA and CDR2 YSYEKL. This CDR3 is CASSQGSGADTQHF. The CDR3 nucleotides read TGCGCCAGCAGCCAAGGTTCGGGGGCAGATACGCAGCATTTT.

Worth noting for this clonotype: Since the CDR3 does not end with the conserved phenylalanine or tryptophan, this likely comes from a read error. The rearrangement links TRBV5-1 to TRBJ2-5, with D maybe TRBD1 (6 bases). Between the trimmed V and J ends, which lost 3 bases and 5 bases, there was a span of 17 bases. CDR3 length: 15 residues. Looked up from germline, CDR1 is SGHRS and CDR2 is YFSETQ. CDR3 DNA: TGCGCCAGCAGCTCACTTAAACAGGGATGGGAGACCCAGTACCTC. This sequence encodes CASSSLKQGWETQYL.

The table lists this clonotype with many counts. The DNA for the CDR3 is TGTGCCAGCAGTTACACAGGGTCCAATCAGCCCCAGCATTTT. Its protein is CASSYTGSNQPQHF. The V and J genes are TRBV6-2 or TRBV6-3 and TRBJ1-5, with D perhaps matching TRBD1 (6 bases). Germline loops: CDR1 MNHEY, CDR2 SVGEGT. V was trimmed by 2 bases and J by 3 bases, leaving 8 bases between them. CDR3 length: 14 residues.

The sample holds a few counts of this clonotype. This sequence joins TRBV3-1 and TRBJ2-7, with D perhaps assigned TRBD1 or TRBD2 (5 bases each). Germline CDR1 LGHDT, CDR2 YNNKEL (reference sequence). This CDR3 is 15 amino acids long. Trimming left V 3 bases short and J 0 bases short, with 12 bases between. The CDR3, as DNA: TGTGCCAGCAGCCAGTCCCACGGGGCCTCCTACGAGCAGTACTTC. Translated: CASSQSHGASYEQYF.

The genes are TRBV29-1 and TRBJ2-1, with TRBD1 matching over 7 bases. Germline V gene data show CDR1 as SQVTM and CDR2 as ANQGSEA. The V and J ends lost 6 bases and 8 bases, in that order; junction bases with no gene match: 7. The CDR3 is 12 amino acids. The CDR3 nucleotides read TGCAGCGTGAAGTCGGGACAGTATGAGCAGTTCTTC. It specifies CSVKSGQYEQFF.

This clonotype was counted between two and nine times. This chain joins TRBV28 and TRBJ2-7; D not certain. The germline V gene encodes CDR1 MDHEN and CDR2 SYDVKM. The CDR3 sequence is 15 residues long. With 5 bases removed from V and 0 bases from J, the gap between germline ends came to 14 bases. The CDR3 spells CASSRRLRSSYEQYF. The CDR3 DNA is TGTGCCAGCAGTCGAAGACTGCGGAGCTCCTACGAGCAGTACTTC.

The V and J genes are TRBV7-2 and TRBJ2-7; D not resolved. CDR1 is SGHTA, CDR2 FQGNSA, per germline. This CDR3 contains 14 residues. The ends were cut back, 2 bases at V and 3 bases at J, with 11 bases in the middle. DNA for the CDR3: TGTGCCAGCAGCTTACAGTTAGGCTACTACGAGCAGTACTTC. This translates into CASSLQLGYYEQYF.

The V call is TRBV4-1, the J call TRBJ1-4, with D uncertain. The germline V gene has CDR1 MGHRA and CDR2 YSYEKL. With 5 bases removed from V and 0 bases from J, the gap between germline ends came to 10 bases. CDR3 length: 15 residues. CDR3 coding DNA: TGCGCCAGCAGCGGAAGAATCACAACTAATGAAAAACTGTTTTTT. Translating gives CASSGRITTNEKLFF.

This clonotype was counted a few times. This chain joins TRBV20-1 and TRBJ2-7; no definite D call. Looked up from germline, CDR1 is DFQATT and CDR2 is SNEGSKA (reference sequence). Deletions cut 3 bases from V and 0 bases from J, with 9 bases between. This CDR3 region has 13 residues. The CDR3 here is CSARGRLSYEQYF. The CDR3 DNA sequence: TGCAGTGCTAGGGGCAGACTCTCCTACGAGCAGTACTTC.

The chain employs TRBV2 and TRBJ2-7; D is undetermined. Between the trimmed V and J ends, which lost 4 bases and 6 bases, there was a span of 13 bases. Looked up from germline, CDR1 is SNHLY and CDR2 is FYNNEI. This CDR3 has 13 amino acids. The chain's CDR3 is CASSAETGLEQYF. The CDR3 nucleotides are TGTGCCAGCAGTGCCGAAACTGGCCTCGAGCAGTACTTC.

The gene calls are TRBV9 and TRBJ2-1; D is perhaps TRBD1 (6 bases). The V end was cut by 0 bases, the J end by 6 bases, with 16 bases between. The CDR3 extends over 16 amino acids. CDR1 is SGDLS, CDR2 YYNGEE, per germline. The CDR3 here is CASSVGDNLPCNEQFF. Written as DNA, the CDR3 is TGTGCCAGCAGCGTAGGGGACAACCTTCCCTGCAATGAGCAGTTCTTC.

V is TRBV2 and J is TRBJ2-5; D might be TRBD2 (6 bases). The CDR3 totals 13 residues. The germline V gene encodes CDR1 SNHLY and CDR2 FYNNEI. The CDR3 sequence is CAKARDSQETQYF. The CDR3, as DNA: TGTGCGAAAGCGCGGGACTCACAAGAGACCCAGTACTTC.